A single sample gave rise to the 8 T cell receptor beta chains below, sequenced in a study of a mutant IDH1 vaccine in newly diagnosed glioma. Their antigens remain unidentified. Clones were sequenced by immunoSEQ multiplex PCR, and TCRdb holds only the in-frame ones, with some missing. The table records around 50,000 clones, just under 90% of them present only once. The time point was: week 5, during vaccination. What each vaccine dose contained was 300 ug of mutant IDH1 20-mer peptide, accompanied by topical imiquimod. Sample: PBMCs, taken from a glioma patient whose treatment included an IDH1 peptide vaccine. The receptors shown here come from a woman between 35 and 50 years old with glioma.

The chain joins TRBV19 to TRBJ2-7; a possible D gene is TRBD2 (7 bases). Germline loops: CDR1 LNHDA, CDR2 SQIVND (reference sequence). V lost 3 bases and J 8 bases, leaving 20 bases between the germline ends. The CDR3 length is 15 residues. CDR3 in amino acids: CASSILARGATKQYF. The CDR3 bases are TGTGCCAGTAGTATCCTCGCCCGGGGGGCGACCAAGCAGTACTTC.

The rearrangement uses TRBV2 and TRBJ1-3; D perhaps matches TRBD1 (6 bases). CDR3 length equals 15 residues. From germline, CDR1 is SNHLY and CDR2 FYNNEI. V was shortened by 6 bases and J by 0 bases, with 12 bases between the two germline ends. This CDR3 is CASSSRDNSGNTIYF. The CDR3 nucleotides are TGTGCCAGCAGCTCCCGGGACAACTCTGGAAACACCATATATTTT.

This clone was seen only once. The J gene is TRBJ2-3, the V gene TRBV2, with D perhaps TRBD2 (6 bases). The CDR3 runs 15 residues. Germline CDR1 is SNHLY and CDR2 is FYNNEI. The V and J ends lost 5 bases and 7 bases respectively, with 19 bases between them. The CDR3 region is CASSRGGVGINTQYF. In DNA form, the CDR3 reads TGTGCCAGCAGTCGCGGCGGGGTCGGAATAAATACGCAGTATTTT. The whole variable domain, remainder taken from reference TRBV2 and TRBJ2-3, is EPEVTQTPSHQVTQMGQEVILRCVPISNHLYFYWYRQILGQKVEFLVSFYNNEISEKSEIFDDQFSVERPDGSNFTLKIRSTKLEDSAMYFCASSRGGVGINTQYFGPGTRLTVL.

This chain uses TRBV6-1 with TRBJ2-5; D remains ambiguous. Trimming stripped 8 bases from V and 1 base from J, with 17 bases between. Per germline, CDR1 MNHNS and CDR2 SASEGT. This CDR3 contains 15 residues. The CDR3 loop reads CASYRRPIFQETQYF. The CDR3 DNA sequence: TGTGCCAGCTATAGACGACCTATCTTCCAAGAGACCCAGTACTTC.

The chain carries TRBV15 and TRBJ1-4; 7 nucleotides line up with TRBD1. Germline CDR1 reads LNHNV; CDR2 reads YYDKDF (reference sequence). The CDR3 is 12 residues long. Trimming removed 8 bases from V and 8 bases from J; junction bases left unmatched: 5. The CDR3 protein is CATQWGQEKLFF. CDR3 nucleotide sequence: TGTGCCACCCAATGGGGACAGGAAAAACTGTTTTTT.

The rearrangement uses TRBV10-3 and TRBJ2-2, with D possibly matching TRBD2 (6 bases). This CDR3 is 13 amino acids long. With 0 bases removed from V and 12 bases from J, the gap between germline ends came to 11 bases. CDR1 is ENHRY, CDR2 SYGVKD, per germline. In DNA form, the CDR3 reads TGTGCCATCAGTGAGTCGAGTAGCGGTAAGCTGTTTTTT. It encodes CAISESSSGKLFF.

The chain has TRBV6-5 and TRBJ2-7; 7 bases match TRBD1. The CDR3 is 14 residues long. Germline V CDR1 and CDR2: MNHEY, SVGAGI. J was trimmed by 5 bases and V by 6 bases; bases with no gene match: 10. CDR3 DNA: TGTGCCAGCAGGACAATACGGGACAGTAACGAGCAGTACTTC. Translating gives CASRTIRDSNEQYF.

V and J are TRBV6-5 and TRBJ2-3; TRBD1 is a possible D gene (6 bases). This CDR3 has 14 residues. Trimming took 2 bases from V and 2 from J, leaving 8 bases between them. Germline CDR1 is MNHEY and CDR2 is SVGAGI. The CDR3 spells CASSYRDNTDTQYF. The CDR3 nucleotides read TGTGCCAGCAGTTACCGGGACAACACAGATACGCAGTATTTT.